This TCR beta chain was documented in a study of shared clonotypes between healthy human individuals (dated by TCRdb to the early 2020s). Regarding the research as a whole: The cohort included a few men and two women between 18 and 49 years of age. For each donor, three plates each were used for CD4 naive and CD4 memory, two plates were used for CD8 naive, and one plate was used for CD8 memory. Leukapheresis yielded between about 0.8 and 8.9 billion PBMCs per donor. To estimate repertoire size and how much clonotype sharing occurs between individuals, the study deeply sequenced the blood TCR repertoires of about five healthy adults. Libraries were prepared and TCR repertoires were sequenced by different laboratories using diverse techniques, in order to increase sequencing depth and limit assay-specific biases. Points the paper makes about the study in general: The genetic and exposure-history diversity represented was limited by the small number of donors. Based on pairwise subsampling, the degree of clonotype sharing among donors was expected to be affected by sequencing depth. Compared with non-shared clonotypes, clonotypes shared by all four sorted-subset donors had higher generation probabilities. Incomplete sequencing was indicated by rarefaction of sorted-subset datasets, despite the large sequencing depth. Sampling was limited to blood, and TCR repertoires in tissue likely differ from TCR repertoires in blood. Across a handful of donors, around 5% of naive CD4, 3% to 4% of naive CD8, approximately 2.5% of memory CD4, and about 0.4% of memory CD8 clonotypes were shared. Larger estimated clonotype richness was generally found for naive subsets than for memory subsets.

TCR CDR3 regions were amplified from genomic DNA by multiplex PCR using the deep immunoSEQ assay. Genomic DNA extracted from each cell subset was distributed evenly over all wells of several immunoSEQ 96-well plates, and each plate served as one replicate. For sorted subsets, each replicate PCR was loaded with roughly 200 ng genomic DNA, equivalent to 25,000 to 35,000 T cell genomes. Purified libraries were quantified with a Qubit 3.0 fluorometer, sized on a Bioanalyzer 2100, and re-quantified with the KAPA Library Quantification kit. Every immunoSEQ 96-well plate was sequenced on a dedicated single-read 150-cycle Illumina NextSeq 550 flow cell. The published analysis was carried out like this. Because the immunoSEQ output held only junctional sequences and lacked quality scores, the filtering could not match the filtering applied to full-length reads. Sequences were annotated with PyIR, a Python wrapper for IgBLAST v1.9, and V/J genes and CDR3 were assigned using IMGT germline references. Reads with weak V/J assignments (E-value above 1e-6), missing CDR3, stop codons, out-of-frame junctions, or ambiguous translated residues were removed. V3J clonotypes were defined as sequences sharing an identical inferred V gene, J gene, and CDR3 amino acid sequence. Percentage overlap between repertoires was computed as shared unique clonotypes divided by the size of the smaller repertoire. Three approaches were used to assess repertoire richness: RTK rarefaction, the Chao1 estimator, and Recon v2.1 estimates of unobserved clonotypes. Generation probabilities for all TCRbeta clonotypes obtained by the gDNA method from several donors were computed using OLGA. Drawn from immuneACCESS, this table holds only the in-frame rearrangements with V and J called that TCRdb kept. Clones are partly lost; checked studies trace under half to an unresolved V gene and leave the rest unexplained. The D gene and trimming were derived from the DNA, and the V and J assignments and clone size from that table. The sample includes roughly 810,000 clones, with 90% to 98% observed a single time. Of the sample, less than 0.25% falls within the top ten clones.

V loses 2 bases at its end and J loses 5 bases; junction bases beyond the gene matches: 7. The germline V gene encodes CDR1 SGHAT and CDR2 FQNNGV. The CDR3 runs 15 residues from the cysteine to the phenylalanine. Only the CDR3 region is kept as DNA, spanning 45 bases read in frame from base 1. CD8 naive samples were obtained by positive selection for CCR7 among CD45RO-negative cells, yielding a CD45RA+CCR7+ population from which TemRA cells were excluded. The donors were healthy, HIV-negative adults with no recently reported acute infections or vaccinations. Every donor was a Caucasian adult residing in Nashville, Tennessee, USA. After blood collection by leukapheresis, PBMCs were isolated using Ficoll-Histopaque density gradient centrifugation and then cryopreserved in the vapor phase of liquid nitrogen. Analytical flow cytometry was used to check the purity and quantity of each magnetically sorted T cell population. Genomic DNA was isolated from each sorted fraction and quantified by UV absorbance on a Nanodrop 2000c.

Turning to this clone: Which antigen it targets is not known. Per-base quality was not reported, and no clone a single base away is much larger than it.

Sequenced: naive CD8+ T cells sorted from blood. What the cell subset or site label conveys for this sample: CD45RA+CCR7+. Recombination connected TRBV11-2 to TRBJ2-3; the junction holds 7 bases that match TRBD2. The sequence was collected from a man aged 30-40 years in good health. For the CDR3, the sequence is CASSLTGVAGDTQYF. Here is the DNA: TGTGCCAGCAGCTTAACCGGGGTAGCGGGAGATACGCAGTATTTT.